This T cell receptor beta chain is drawn from a study of radiotherapy plus CTLA-4 blockade in lung cancer (dated by TCRdb to the late 2010s). Background for the entire study: Among enrolled patients, under 20% had an objective response and 31% reached disease control. Broader findings and caveats from the paper: Increased serum interferon-beta after radiation, together with early dynamic changes in blood T cell clones, were reported to be the strongest predictors of response. TCR clones derived from tumors expanded in peripheral blood after treatment with radiotherapy and ipilimumab.

In this study, focal radiation therapy paired with CTLA-4 blockade (ipilimumab) was tested in patients who had chemo-refractory metastatic non-small-cell lung cancer. Libraries were made using the immunoSEQ multiplex PCR assay. TCRdb limited this immuneACCESS table to in-frame rearrangements with V and J called. A share of clones is missing; checked studies link under half to unresolved V genes, and the rest is unexplained. The sample records around 72,000 clones, over 65% of which are singletons. Of the sample, 7% to 7.5% falls within the top ten clones. A remark on this clone: Its antigen is currently not known. No base-level quality is on record; no much larger clone is a single base apart. The sample contains more than one DNA sequence encoding this CDR3.

The CDR3 holds 11 amino acids from the cysteine to the phenylalanine. The sequence is cut down to CDR3 DNA, 33 bases in frame from base 1. V lost 5 bases and J lost 3 bases; the stretch between them is 2 bases long. CDR1 and CDR2 (MDHEN, SYDVKM) derive from the germline V gene. The source of this sequence is a human donor with non-small cell lung cancer who had a complete response to radiotherapy plus ipilimumab. The chain is made from TRBV28 and TRBJ1-5, with no D gene named confidently. The source material was peripheral blood, sampled from a patient treated with radiotherapy plus ipilimumab. The CDR3 loop reads CASSVNQPQHF. At the DNA level, the sequence is TGTGCCAGCAGTGTCAATCAGCCCCAGCATTTT.